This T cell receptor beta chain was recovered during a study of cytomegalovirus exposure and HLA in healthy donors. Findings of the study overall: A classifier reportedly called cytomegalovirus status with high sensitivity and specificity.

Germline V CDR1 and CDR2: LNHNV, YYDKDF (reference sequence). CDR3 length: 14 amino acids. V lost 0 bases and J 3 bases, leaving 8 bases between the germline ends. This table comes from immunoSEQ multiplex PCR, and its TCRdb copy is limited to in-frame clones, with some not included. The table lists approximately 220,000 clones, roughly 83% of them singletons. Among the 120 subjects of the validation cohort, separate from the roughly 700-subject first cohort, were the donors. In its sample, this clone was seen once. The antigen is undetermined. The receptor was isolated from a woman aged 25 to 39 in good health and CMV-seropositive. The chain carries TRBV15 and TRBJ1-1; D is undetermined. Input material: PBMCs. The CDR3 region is CATSRDVAYTEAFF. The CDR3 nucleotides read TGTGCCACCAGCAGAGATGTGGCGTACACTGAAGCTTTCTTT.